This T cell receptor beta chain was recorded in a study of memory CD4+ T cells and cytomegalovirus serostatus. Study information: This sample comes from healthy Belgian adults, about 10 CMV seropositive, about 23 seronegative. Study-level findings and limits: Of 164 reported CMV TCRbeta sequences, roughly 70 were found in memory CD4+ repertoires. Suggested: most of the CMV-linked TCR signature lies in CD4+ memory cells.

Details on this clone: Its target is not known.

Profiled with immunoSEQ multiplex PCR; TCRdb holds only in-frame clones, not every one. The sample lists tens of thousands of clones, 82% occurring once. The germline V gene has CDR1 GTSNPN and CDR2 SVGIG (reference sequence). The CDR3 runs to 15 residues. V was clipped by 0 bases and J by 0 bases, with 12 bases between them. Single viable CD3+CD4+CD8-CD45RO+ cells were sorted as the memory CD4+ T cells. V and J are TRBV30 and TRBJ2-7; D is possibly TRBD1 or TRBD2 (5 bases each). The clonotype was recovered from an adult in good health and CMV-seronegative. Sequences were obtained from memory CD4+ T cells from blood. CDR3 sequence (DNA): TGTGCCTGGAGTGTGTCCGGGGCTGGCTCCTACGAGCAGTACTTC. Translated: CAWSVSGAGSYEQYF.